The text below deals with one T cell receptor beta chain. This sample was taken from a study of shared clonotypes between healthy human individuals. Profiled with immunoSEQ multiplex PCR; TCRdb holds only in-frame clones, not every one. The repertoire has roughly 1,000,000 clones, approximately 80% of them found once; the top ten carry 0.5% to 0.6%. The source material was memory CD4+ T cells from PBMCs. Subset of the sample: CD45RA-negative fraction. The clonotype was recovered from a man in his late teens or twenties in good health. Some clones in this sample may be carry-over from other donors' samples.

CDR3 amino acids: CASSPGPGKAEQETQYF. The CDR3 DNA reads as TGTGCCAGCAGCCCGGGCCCAGGGAAAGCGGAGCAAGAGACCCAGTACTTC. The chain employs TRBV7-9 and TRBJ2-5; D might be TRBD1 or TRBD2, each matching 5 bases. Germline CDR1 SEHNR, CDR2 FQNEAQ (reference sequence). This CDR3 contains 17 residues. V lost 5 bases and J lost 2, with 21 bases in between.